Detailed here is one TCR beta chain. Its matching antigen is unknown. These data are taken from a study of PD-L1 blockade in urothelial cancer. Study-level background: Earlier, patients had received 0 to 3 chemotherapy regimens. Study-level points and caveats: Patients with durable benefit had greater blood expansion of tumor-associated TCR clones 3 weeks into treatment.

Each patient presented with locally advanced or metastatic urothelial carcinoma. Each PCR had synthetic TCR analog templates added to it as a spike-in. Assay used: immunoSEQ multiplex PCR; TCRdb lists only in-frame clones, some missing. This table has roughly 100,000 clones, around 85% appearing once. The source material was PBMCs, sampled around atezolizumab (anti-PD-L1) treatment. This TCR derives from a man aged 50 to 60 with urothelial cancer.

In DNA, the CDR3 is TGCAGTGCTAATGGCCTGGGGAGGGGGTTCTTC. Amino acids: CSANGLGRGFF. V gene TRBV20-1 combines with J gene TRBJ2-1, with TRBD2 identical over 7 bases. Germline V gene sequence: CDR1 DFQATT, CDR2 SNEGSKA (reference sequence). The CDR3 runs 11 residues. V was clipped by 4 bases and J by 15 bases; unmatched bases: 9.